Below, 25 T cell receptor beta chains from the same sample are listed, as sequenced in a study of technical replicates of blood from a few donors. TCRdb keeps only in-frame clones here, not all; method: immunoSEQ multiplex PCR. This sample yields 55,000 to 75,000 clones, of which roughly 94% are seen a single time; 2.5% to 3.5% belongs to the top ten. Input material: PBMCs. These receptors all come from a human donor in good health. Some clones in this sample may be carry-over from other donors' samples.

The chain couples TRBV5-4 to TRBJ2-6; 8 positions match TRBD2. Germline CDR1 is SGHNT and CDR2 is YYREEE (reference sequence). This CDR3 spans 18 amino acids. J lost 0 bases, V lost 4 bases, and 9 bases had no gene match. CDR3 in amino acids: CASSLGGGTISGANVLTF. CDR3 bases: TGTGCCAGCAGCCTAGGCGGGGGGACAATCTCTGGGGCCAACGTCCTGACTTTC.

The chain carries TRBV6-6 and TRBJ2-1; D is ambiguous. This CDR3 contains 13 residues. CDR1 is MNHNY, CDR2 SVGAGI, per germline (reference sequence). V shed 0 bases and J shed 8 bases, with 8 bases lying between them. The CDR3 nucleotides read TGTGCCAGCAGTTACTCGGCCCGCTATGAGCAGTTCTTC. Translation gives CASSYSARYEQFF.

V is TRBV7-9 and J is TRBJ2-5, with 8 bases lining up with TRBD2. Germline V CDR1 and CDR2: SEHNR, FQNEAQ (reference sequence). The CDR3 covers 14 residues. J gave up 5 bases and V 7 bases, and 9 bases lay outside the gene matches. This CDR3 reads CASTGRGAMETQYF. DNA for the CDR3: TGTGCCAGCACCGGGCGGGGGGCCATGGAGACCCAGTACTTC.

DNA of the CDR3: TGCGCCAGCAGCTTGGAGGCGGGGAGCACAGATACGCAGTATTTT. Translation gives CASSLEAGSTDTQYF. V is TRBV5-1 and J is TRBJ2-3; D might be TRBD2 (6 bases). The CDR3 contains 15 residues. Germline CDR1 reads SGHRS; CDR2 reads YFSETQ. Trimming cost V 0 bases and J 0 bases, with 8 bases left between them. Complete variable domain (other parts from reference TRBV5-1 and TRBJ2-3): KAGVTQTPRYLIKTRGQQVTLSCSPISGHRSVSWYQQTPGQGLQFLFEYFSETQRNKGNFPGRFSGRQFSNSRSEMNVSTLELGDSALYLCASSLEAGSTDTQYFGPGTRLTVL.

This sequence joins TRBV5-6 and TRBJ2-7, with TRBD2 matching 13 bases. Trimming took 3 bases from V and 3 from J; bases not matched to a gene: 0. There are 14 residues in the CDR3. The V gene's germline CDR1 is SGHDT and CDR2 YYEEEE. The CDR3 DNA reads as TGTGCCAGCAGCTGGACTAGCGGGGGCTACGAGCAGTACTTC. Translating it yields CASSWTSGGYEQYF.

The chain joins TRBV29-1 to TRBJ2-3; 8 bases map to TRBD2. This CDR3 is 15 amino acids long. The V segment lost 7 bases and the J segment 4 bases; nucleotides outside the gene matches: 13. The V gene's germline CDR1 is SQVTM and CDR2 ANQGSEA. The CDR3 loop reads CSGVERGSGPDTQYF. Written as DNA, the CDR3 is TGCAGCGGAGTAGAGCGGGGGTCTGGCCCAGATACGCAGTATTTT.

This chain links TRBV30 with TRBJ1-2; 8 positions agree with TRBD1. V trimming: 0 bases; J trimming: 6 bases; junction bases outside the gene matches: 6. Germline lookup yields CDR1 GTSNPN and CDR2 SVGIG (reference sequence). This CDR3 is built from 14 residues. In DNA, the CDR3 is TGTGCCTGGAGTGTACCCAGGGGGCTGCATGGCTACACCTTC. Protein sequence: CAWSVPRGLHGYTF.

The chain recombines TRBV9 with TRBJ2-1; TRBD2 matches at 8 bases. V lost 1 base to trimming and J lost 8 bases; unmatched junction nucleotides: 5. CDR3 length: 14 amino acids. Germline V gene lookup returns CDR1 SGDLS and CDR2 YYNGEE. The DNA of the CDR3 is TGTGCCAGCAGCGTACGGTTAGCGGGACATGAGCAGTTCTTC. It encodes CASSVRLAGHEQFF.

The CDR3 region has the DNA TGCGCCAGCAGGGATGGGACAGTGAATCAGCCCCAGCATTTT. Residues: CASRDGTVNQPQHF. The V gene is TRBV10-1, the J gene TRBJ1-5; 7 nucleotides agree with TRBD1. The CDR3 totals 14 residues. Germline-derived CDR1 and CDR2 are WNHNN and SYGVQD (reference sequence). Trimming cost V 6 bases and J 4 bases; bases outside gene matches: 6.

This chain joins TRBV7-9 and TRBJ1-1; tentatively, D is TRBD1 (6 bases). Germline V lookup: CDR1 SEHNR, CDR2 FQNEAQ (reference sequence). Trimming left V 8 bases short and J 2 bases short, with 24 bases between. CDR3 length: 17 amino acids. The DNA for the CDR3 is TGTGCCAGCGGCGACCTTGGTTGGGGACAAGACAACACTGAAGCTTTCTTT. Translating gives CASGDLGWGQDNTEAFF.

This rearrangement joins TRBV10-3 to TRBJ1-2; TRBD1 matches at 8 bases. This CDR3 has 14 amino acids. Per germline, CDR1 ENHRY and CDR2 SYGVKD. Unmatched junction bases numbered 4, after V lost 7 bases and J lost 0 bases. The CDR3 region has the DNA TGTGCCATCAAAGGACAGGGAACTAACTATGGCTACACCTTC. This gives the protein CAIKGQGTNYGYTF.

The chain uses TRBV10-3 and TRBJ1-5; D remains unclear. Germline V CDR1 and CDR2: ENHRY, SYGVKD. CDR3 length: 13 amino acids. V was shortened by 6 bases and J by 0 bases, with 6 bases between the two germline ends. Here the CDR3 reads CAIRQNSNQPQHF. The CDR3 DNA reads TGTGCCATCAGACAGAATAGCAATCAGCCCCAGCATTTT.

The gene calls are TRBV21-1 and TRBJ1-1; no DNA check was done on the table's D call, TRBD1. TRBV21-1 counts as a pseudogene. The CDR3 consists of 13 residues. CDR3 bases: TGTGCCAGCAGCAAACAGGAGAACACTGAAGCTTTCTTT. It specifies CASSKQENTEAFF.

This clone was seen just once. An end of the junction does not agree with germline; a read error may underlie this. The chain carries TRBV2 and TRBJ1-2; no reliable D call. The CDR3 runs 12 residues. Germline V gene sequence: CDR1 SNHLY, CDR2 FYNNEI. CDR3 in amino acids: CASTERNYGYTF. Here the CDR3 DNA reads TGTGCCAGCACTGAACGGAACTATGGCTACACCTTC. Full variable domain (rest looked up from reference TRBV2 and TRBJ1-2): EPEVTQTPSHQVTQMGQEVILRCVPISNHLYFYWYRQILGQKVEFLVSFYNNEISEKSEIFDDQFSVERPDGSNFTLKIRSTKLEDSAMYFCASTERNYGYTFGSGTRLTVV.

The rearrangement joins TRBV7-9 to TRBJ2-7; D perhaps matches TRBD1 (6 bases). V was trimmed by 11 bases and J by 0 bases, leaving 17 bases between them. The length of the CDR3 is 14 residues. Germline V gene data show CDR1 as SEHNR and CDR2 as FQNEAQ (reference sequence). CDR3 coding DNA: TGTGCCCTCGAAGGGGCAGGGGCCTCCTACGAGCAGTACTTC. This encodes CALEGAGASYEQYF.

The chain uses TRBV6-6 and TRBJ2-3, with TRBD2 matching 8 bases. V lost 6 bases and J lost 3; bases outside the gene matches: 5. Germline CDR1 and CDR2: MNHNY and SVGAGI (reference sequence). The CDR3 extends over 14 amino acids. Here the CDR3 reads CASRLGGATDTQYF. Here the CDR3 DNA reads TGTGCCAGCAGGCTCGGGGGGGCGACAGATACGCAGTATTTT.

This clone was detected only once. This rearrangement joins TRBV5-4 to TRBJ2-5; tentatively, D is TRBD1 (6 bases). V was trimmed by 3 bases and J by 2 bases, leaving 8 bases between them. The CDR3 is 13 residues long. The V gene's germline CDR1 is SGHNT and CDR2 YYREEE (reference sequence). The CDR3 DNA is TGTGCCAGCAGCTCGGGACAACAAGAGACCCAGTACTTC. It codes for CASSSGQQETQYF.

This chain connects TRBV11-2 to TRBJ2-5, with D possibly matching TRBD2 (7 bases). The ends were cut back, 4 bases at V and 12 bases at J, with 15 bases in the middle. CDR1 is SGHAT and CDR2 is FQNNGV in the germline V gene. This CDR3 region has 12 residues. CDR3 region: CASSWWEGQKYF. As DNA, the CDR3 is TGTGCCAGCAGCTGGTGGGAGGGACAAAAGTACTTC.

The chain recombines TRBV7-9 with TRBJ2-5; D might be TRBD2 (6 bases). Germline V gene data show CDR1 as SEHNR and CDR2 as FQNEAQ (reference sequence). V was pared by 5 bases and J by 2 bases, with 15 bases between. The CDR3 spans 15 residues. Here the CDR3 DNA reads TGTGCCAGCAGCCCGGGAGCGACGGGGCAAGAGACCCAGTACTTC. Residues: CASSPGATGQETQYF.

The chain uses TRBV30 and TRBJ1-6; no clear D gene. The germline gives CDR1 GTSNPN, CDR2 SVGIG (reference sequence). This CDR3 is 17 amino acids long. V shed 1 base and J shed 7 bases, with 20 bases lying between them. DNA for the CDR3: TGTGCCTGGAGTGCACACGGGGTGACGGAGCGGAATTCACCCCTCCACTTT. It codes for CAWSAHGVTERNSPLHF.

The V and J genes are TRBV11-2 and TRBJ2-1; TRBD1 might be the D (6 bases). CDR1 SGHAT and CDR2 FQNNGV come from the germline V gene. V lost 5 bases, J lost 4 bases, and 15 bases lay in between. The CDR3 has 15 residues. The CDR3 DNA follows: TGTGCCAGCAGCACATGGGCAGGGGATTACAATGAGCAGTTCTTC. Protein sequence: CASSTWAGDYNEQFF.

The chain carries TRBV14 and TRBJ1-2; possible D gene TRBD1, 5 bases. This CDR3 is built from 14 residues. The germline V gene has CDR1 SGHDN and CDR2 FVKESK. V lost 4 bases and J 8 bases, leaving 17 bases between the germline ends. CDR3 DNA: TGTGCCAGCAGCCCGTCGGGGGATCGGCGGGGCTACACCTTC. Its translation: CASSPSGDRRGYTF. The full variable domain, in which reference TRBV14 and TRBJ1-2 provide the parts outside the CDR3, is EAGVTQFPSHSVIEKGQTVTLRCDPISGHDNLYWYRRVMGKEIKFLLHFVKESKQDESGMPNNRFLAERTGGTYSTLKVQPAELEDSGVYFCASSPSGDRRGYTFGSGTRLTVV.

V gene TRBV5-1 combines with J gene TRBJ2-3, with TRBD2 matching over 7 bases. Germline loops: CDR1 SGHRS, CDR2 YFSETQ. Trimming removed 7 bases from V and 5 bases from J; junction bases left unmatched: 10. This CDR3 is built from 14 residues. The CDR3 DNA is TGCGCCAGCTTCGCTGGGGGGGGGAGAGATACGCAGTATTTT. This translates into CASFAGGGRDTQYF.

The rearrangement uses TRBV19 and TRBJ1-1; 8 bases align to TRBD1. The CDR3 runs 13 residues. Losses at the gene ends were 5 bases for V and 5 bases for J; bases not matched to a gene: 4. CDR1 LNHDA and CDR2 SQIVND come from the germline V gene (reference sequence). CDR3 region: CASSDRGWTEAFF. CDR3 coding DNA: TGTGCCAGTAGTGACAGGGGATGGACTGAAGCTTTCTTT.

This chain uses TRBV11-2 with TRBJ1-3; D unclear. Trimming removed 5 bases at V and 4 bases at J, with 9 bases between. CDR1 and CDR2 from the germline V gene are SGHAT and FQNNGV. CDR3 length: 13 amino acids. The CDR3 region has the DNA TGTGCCAGCAGCCAGGTGGGCGGAAACACCATATATTTT. This encodes CASSQVGGNTIYF.